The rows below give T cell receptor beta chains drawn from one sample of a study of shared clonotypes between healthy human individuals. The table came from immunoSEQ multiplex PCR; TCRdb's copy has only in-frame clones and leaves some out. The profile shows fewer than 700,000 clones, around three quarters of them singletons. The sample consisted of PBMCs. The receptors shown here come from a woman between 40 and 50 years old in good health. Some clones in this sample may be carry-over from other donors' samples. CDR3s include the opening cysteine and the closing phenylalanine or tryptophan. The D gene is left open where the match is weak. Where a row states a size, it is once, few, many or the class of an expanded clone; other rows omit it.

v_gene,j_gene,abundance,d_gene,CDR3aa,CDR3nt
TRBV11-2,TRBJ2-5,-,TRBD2,CASSLEGGRGETQYF,TGTGCCAGCAGCTTAGAGGGAGGGCGAGGAGAGACCCAGTACTTC
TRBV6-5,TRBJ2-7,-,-,CASRVGEQYF,TGTGCCAGCAGGGTGGGTGAGCAGTACTTC
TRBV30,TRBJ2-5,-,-,CALSGIRRGTQYF,TGTGCCCTTAGTGGGATTAGAAGGGGGACCCAGTACTTC
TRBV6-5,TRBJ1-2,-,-,CASSRGRRVYGYTF,TGTGCCAGCAGTCGAGGCAGGAGAGTCTATGGCTACACCTTC
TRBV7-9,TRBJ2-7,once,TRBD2,CASSLPTLAGSSYEQYF,TGTGCCAGCAGCTTACCCACCTTAGCGGGAAGCTCCTACGAGCAGTACTTC
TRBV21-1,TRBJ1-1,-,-,CASSPRRQNTEAFF,TGTGCCAGCAGCCCCCGGCGACAGAACACTGAAGCTTTCTTT
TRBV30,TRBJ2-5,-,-,CAWSVRETQYF,TGTGCCTGGAGTGTCCGGGAGACCCAGTACTTC
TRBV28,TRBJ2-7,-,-,CASSLRFPGFYEQYF,TGTGCCAGCAGCTTACGGTTCCCGGGGTTCTACGAGCAGTACTTC
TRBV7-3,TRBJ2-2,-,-,CASSRGARTGELFF,TGTGCCTCCTCGAGGGGGGCCCGAACCGGGGAGCTGTTTTTT
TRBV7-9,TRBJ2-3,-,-,CASSLDTRTDTQYF,TGTGCCAGCAGCTTAGACACGCGCACAGATACGCAGTATTTT
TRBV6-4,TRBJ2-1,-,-,CASSETGSYNEQFF,TGTGCCAGCAGTGAAACGGGGTCCTACAATGAGCAGTTCTTC
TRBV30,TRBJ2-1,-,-,CAWSVIGFYNEQFF,TGTGCCTGGAGTGTAATAGGTTTCTACAATGAGCAGTTCTTC
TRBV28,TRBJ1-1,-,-,CASSRVWGAKTEAFF,TGTGCCAGCAGTAGGGTCTGGGGGGCTAAGACTGAAGCTTTCTTT
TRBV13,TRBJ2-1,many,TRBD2,CASSLLPGTSGRAGQDEQFF,TGTGCCAGCAGCTTACTTCCCGGGACTAGCGGGAGGGCCGGGCAGGATGAGCAGTTCTTC
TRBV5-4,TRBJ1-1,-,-,CASSLVRQGTEAFF,TGTGCCAGCAGCTTGGTTCGGCAGGGAACTGAAGCTTTCTTT
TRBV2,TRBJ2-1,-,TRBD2,CASRQLAGAYNEQFF,TGTGCCAGCAGGCAACTAGCGGGGGCCTACAATGAGCAGTTCTTC
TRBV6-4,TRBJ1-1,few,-,CASSDYWGTEAFF,TGTGCCAGCAGTGACTACTGGGGAACTGAAGCTTTCTTT
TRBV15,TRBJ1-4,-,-,CATSSYGDEKLFF,TGTGCCACCAGCAGCTACGGGGATGAAAAACTGTTTTTT
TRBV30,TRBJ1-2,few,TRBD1,CAWNRGPSNYGYTF,TGTGCCTGGAACAGGGGGCCCTCTAACTATGGCTACACCTTC
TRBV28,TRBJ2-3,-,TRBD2,CASSSGAAGGTDTQYF,TGTGCCAGCAGTTCCGGGGCAGCGGGAGGCACAGATACGCAGTATTTT
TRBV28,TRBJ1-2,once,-,CASSWQNYGYTF,TGTGCCAGCAGTTGGCAGAACTATGGCTACACCTTC
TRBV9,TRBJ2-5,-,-,CASSPTGETQYF,TGTGCCAGCAGCCCGACCGGGGAGACCCAGTACTTC
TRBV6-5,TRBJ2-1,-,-,CASSYRRFGNEQFF,TGTGCCAGCAGTTACCGCAGATTTGGAAATGAGCAGTTCTTC
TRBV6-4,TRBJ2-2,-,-,CASRDRRNTGELFF,TGTGCCAGCAGAGATCGCAGGAACACCGGGGAGCTGTTTTTT
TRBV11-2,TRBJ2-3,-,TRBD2,CASSFPSGGVPDTQYF,TGTGCCAGCAGCTTCCCTAGCGGAGGGGTTCCAGATACGCAGTATTTT
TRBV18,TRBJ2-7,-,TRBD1,CASSPAQAGTGFYEQYF,TGTGCCAGCTCACCTGCCCAGGCCGGGACAGGGTTCTACGAGCAGTACTTC
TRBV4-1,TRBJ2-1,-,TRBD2,CASSQDSVLAGVNNEQFF,TGCGCCAGCAGCCAAGATTCGGTTCTAGCGGGAGTGAACAATGAGCAGTTCTTC
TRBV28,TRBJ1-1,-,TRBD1,CASSLQGAGAEAFF,TGTGCCAGCAGTCTGCAGGGGGCGGGGGCTGAAGCTTTCTTT
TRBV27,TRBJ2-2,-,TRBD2,CASSLSRQLAGGAGELFF,TGTGCCAGCAGTTTATCTCGGCAACTAGCGGGCGGCGCCGGGGAGCTGTTTTTT
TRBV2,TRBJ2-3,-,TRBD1,CASSVGTGADTQYF,TGTGCCAGCAGTGTAGGGACAGGGGCAGATACGCAGTATTTT
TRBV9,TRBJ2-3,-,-,CASSVGLTPDTQYF,TGTGCCAGCAGCGTAGGGTTGACGCCAGATACGCAGTATTTT
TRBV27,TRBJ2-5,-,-,CASRTTRGRETQYF,TGTGCCAGCAGAACTACTCGGGGAAGGGAGACCCAGTACTTC
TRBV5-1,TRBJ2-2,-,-,CASSLGMGFSGELFF,TGCGCCAGCAGCTTGGGAATGGGGTTCTCCGGGGAGCTGTTTTTT
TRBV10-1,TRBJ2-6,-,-,CASGPSGANVLTF,TGCGCCAGCGGACCATCTGGGGCCAACGTCCTGACTTTC
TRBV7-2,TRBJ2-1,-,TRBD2,CASSPGTSGNNEQFF,TGTGCCAGCAGCCCCGGGACTAGCGGGAACAATGAGCAGTTCTTC
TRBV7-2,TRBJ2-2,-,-,CASSLGNLEGVFF,TGTGCCAGCAGCTTAGGAAATTTGGAGGGGGTGTTTTTT
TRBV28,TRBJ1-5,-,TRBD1,CAHEGAPGPQHF,TGTGCTCACGAGGGGGCCCCCGGGCCCCAGCATTTT
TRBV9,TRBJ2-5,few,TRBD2,CASSYSGRWETQYF,TGTGCCAGCAGCTATAGCGGGAGGTGGGAGACCCAGTACTTC
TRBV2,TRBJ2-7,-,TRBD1,CASKRQGGYEQYF,TGTGCCAGCAAAAGACAGGGGGGCTACGAGCAGTACTTC
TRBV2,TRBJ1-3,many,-,CASSEGRSSGNTIYF,TGTGCCAGCAGTGAGGGCCGTAGCTCTGGAAACACCATATATTTT
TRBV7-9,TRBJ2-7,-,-,CASSLGGVYEQYF,TGTGCCAGCAGCCTTGGGGGCGTCTACGAGCAGTACTTC
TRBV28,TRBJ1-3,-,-,CASSLQRGISGNTIYF,TGTGCCAGCAGTTTACAACGCGGGATCTCTGGAAACACCATATATTTT
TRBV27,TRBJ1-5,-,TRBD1,CASSPRTGDDQPQHF,TGTGCCAGCAGTCCGAGGACAGGGGACGATCAGCCCCAGCATTTT
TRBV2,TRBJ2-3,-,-,CAQGLRLADTQYF,TGTGCTCAGGGACTCCGATTGGCAGATACGCAGTATTTT
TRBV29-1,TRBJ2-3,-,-,CSVEGGGWPQGTQYF,TGCAGCGTTGAAGGTGGAGGCTGGCCCCAAGGGACGCAGTATTTT
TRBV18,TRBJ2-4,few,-,CASSDPIMNIQYF,TGTGCCAGCTCAGATCCGATTATGAACATTCAGTACTTC
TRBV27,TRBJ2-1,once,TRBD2,CASSRGTSGRDEQFF,TGTGCCAGCAGTAGGGGGACTAGCGGGAGGGACGAGCAGTTCTTC
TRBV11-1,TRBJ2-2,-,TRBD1,CASSLIGTGITGELFF,TGTGCCAGCAGCTTAATTGGGACAGGGATCACCGGGGAGCTGTTTTTT